This TCR beta chain was identified in a study of Ad26.COV2.S vaccination and SARS-CoV-2 variants. The protocol was immunoSEQ multiplex PCR, while the TCRdb copy is restricted to in-frame clones and leaves out a portion. The repertoire includes around 300,000 clones, approximately 90% of them detected once, and approximately 5.9% sits in the top ten. Treatment here: around 19 received Ad26.COV2.S at low or high dose, single or two shots; about 5 received placebo; per-sample allocation not given. Each sample was drawn 63 days after the first injection (of vaccine or placebo). The vaccine delivered Wuhan-strain SARS-CoV-2 spike through an Ad26 vector. Trimming took off 3 bases at V and 0 bases at J, with 9 bases between the two ends. The CDR3 runs to 13 residues. Germline loops: CDR1 SQVTM, CDR2 ANQGSEA.

The clonotype was recovered from a person aged 18-65 years who received the Ad26.COV2.S COVID-19 vaccine or a placebo. This sample comprised peripheral blood, obtained in a trial of Ad26.COV2.S vaccine versus placebo. The V call is TRBV29-1, the J call TRBJ2-7, with D possibly being TRBD1 (5 bases). The CDR3 bases are TGCAGCGTTGATTGGGGCAGCTCCTACGAGCAGTACTTC. Residues: CSVDWGSSYEQYF.